Listed here are 2 T cell receptor beta chains from one sample, sequenced in a study of shared T cell receptors in the human thymus. Profiled with immunoSEQ multiplex PCR; TCRdb holds only in-frame clones, not every one. The table lists hundreds of thousands of clones, around 93% of them singletons. Sample: thymocytes. These receptors originate from a human donor.

This clone has just a few counts. This rearrangement joins TRBV11-2 to TRBJ2-7; no reliable D call. V lost 6 bases to trimming and J lost 5 bases, with 17 bases between them. The CDR3 sequence is 14 residues long. Germline lookup yields CDR1 SGHAT and CDR2 FQNNGV. The CDR3 DNA is TGTGCCAGCAGTTGTACCGGGCCCTGGGACGAGCAGTACTTC. Its protein is CASSCTGPWDEQYF.

The rearrangement links TRBV2 to TRBJ1-3; D call uncertain. From germline, CDR1 is SNHLY and CDR2 FYNNEI. With 5 bases removed from V and 8 bases from J, the gap between germline ends came to 22 bases. This CDR3 is 16 amino acids long. The CDR3 loop is CASSLERVLAGYTIYF. The CDR3 region has the DNA TGTGCCAGCAGTCTAGAAAGGGTGTTAGCGGGGTACACCATATATTTT.